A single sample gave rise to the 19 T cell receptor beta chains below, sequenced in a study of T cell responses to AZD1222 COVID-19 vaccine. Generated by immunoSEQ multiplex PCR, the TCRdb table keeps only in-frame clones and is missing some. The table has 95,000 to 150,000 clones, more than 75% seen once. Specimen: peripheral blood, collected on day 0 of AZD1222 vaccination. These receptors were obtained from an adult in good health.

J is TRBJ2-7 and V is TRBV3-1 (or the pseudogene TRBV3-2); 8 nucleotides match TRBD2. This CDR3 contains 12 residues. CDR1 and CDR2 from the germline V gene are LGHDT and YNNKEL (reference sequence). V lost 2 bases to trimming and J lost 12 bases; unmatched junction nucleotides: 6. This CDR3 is CASSQLSSGRYF. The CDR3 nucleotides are TGTGCCAGCAGCCAACTCTCTAGCGGGCGGTACTTC.

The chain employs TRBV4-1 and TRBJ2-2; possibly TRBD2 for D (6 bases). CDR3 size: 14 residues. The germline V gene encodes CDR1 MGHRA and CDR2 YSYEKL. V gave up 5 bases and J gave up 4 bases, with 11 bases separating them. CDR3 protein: CASSAPGGTGELFF. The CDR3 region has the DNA TGCGCCAGCAGCGCCCCCGGGGGCACCGGGGAGCTGTTTTTT.

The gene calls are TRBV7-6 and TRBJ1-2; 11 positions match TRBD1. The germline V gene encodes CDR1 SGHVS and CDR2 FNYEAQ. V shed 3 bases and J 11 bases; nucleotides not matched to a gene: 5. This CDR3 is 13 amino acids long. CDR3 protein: CASSFRDRGIYTF. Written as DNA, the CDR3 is TGTGCCAGCAGCTTCCGGGACAGGGGGATATACACCTTC.

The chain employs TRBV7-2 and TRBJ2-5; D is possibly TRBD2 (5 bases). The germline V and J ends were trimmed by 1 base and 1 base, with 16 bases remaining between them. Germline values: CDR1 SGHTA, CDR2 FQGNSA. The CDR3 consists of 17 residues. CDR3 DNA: TGTGCCAGCAGCTTAGTGGAAGGAGGAGAGAGCCAAGAGACCCAGTACTTC. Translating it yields CASSLVEGGESQETQYF. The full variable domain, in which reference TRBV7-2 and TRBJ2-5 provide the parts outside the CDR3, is GAGVSQSPSNKVTEKGKDVELRCDPISGHTALYWYRQSLGQGLEFLIYFQGNSAPDKSGLPSDRFSAERTGGSVSTLTIQRTQQEDSAVYLCASSLVEGGESQETQYFGPGTRLLVL.

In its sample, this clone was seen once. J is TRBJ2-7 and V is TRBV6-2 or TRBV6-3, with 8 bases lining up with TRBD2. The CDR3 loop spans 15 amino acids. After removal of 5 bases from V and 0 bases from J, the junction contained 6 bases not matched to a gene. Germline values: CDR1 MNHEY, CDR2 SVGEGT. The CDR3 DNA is TGTGCCAGCAGTAAGCGGGGGTCCCTCTCCTACGAGCAGTACTTC. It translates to CASSKRGSLSYEQYF.

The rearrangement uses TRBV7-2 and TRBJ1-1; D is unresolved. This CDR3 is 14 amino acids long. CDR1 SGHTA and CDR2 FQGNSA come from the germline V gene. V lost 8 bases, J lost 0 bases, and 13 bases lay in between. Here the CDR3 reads CASGTLTVNTEAFF. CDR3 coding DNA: TGTGCCAGCGGAACCTTAACAGTGAACACTGAAGCTTTCTTT. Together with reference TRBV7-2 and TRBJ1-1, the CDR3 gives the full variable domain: GAGVSQSPSNKVTEKGKDVELRCDPISGHTALYWYRQSLGQGLEFLIYFQGNSAPDKSGLPSDRFSAERTGGSVSTLTIQRTQQEDSAVYLCASGTLTVNTEAFFGQGTRLTVV.

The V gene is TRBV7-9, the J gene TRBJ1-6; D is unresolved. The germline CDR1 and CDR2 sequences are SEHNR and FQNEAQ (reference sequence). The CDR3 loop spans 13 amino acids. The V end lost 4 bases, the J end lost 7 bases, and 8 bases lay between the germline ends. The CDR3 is CASSSTTNSPLHF. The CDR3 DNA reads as TGTGCCAGCAGCTCAACGACGAATTCACCCCTCCACTTT.

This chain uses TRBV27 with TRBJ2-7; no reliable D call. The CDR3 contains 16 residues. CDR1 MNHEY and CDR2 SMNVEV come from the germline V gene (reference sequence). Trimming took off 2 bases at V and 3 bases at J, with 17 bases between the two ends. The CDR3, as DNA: TGTGCCAGCAGTTTAAGTTCTGTATATGTTGGCTACGAGCAGTACTTC. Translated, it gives CASSLSSVYVGYEQYF.

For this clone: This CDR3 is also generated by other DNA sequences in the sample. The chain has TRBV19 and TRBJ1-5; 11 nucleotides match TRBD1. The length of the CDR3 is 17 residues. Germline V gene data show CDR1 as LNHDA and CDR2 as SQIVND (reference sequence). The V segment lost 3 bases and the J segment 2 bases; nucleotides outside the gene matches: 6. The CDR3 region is CASSIGDRGGGNQPQHF. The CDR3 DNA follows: TGTGCCAGTAGTATCGGGGACAGGGGGGGAGGCAATCAGCCCCAGCATTTT.

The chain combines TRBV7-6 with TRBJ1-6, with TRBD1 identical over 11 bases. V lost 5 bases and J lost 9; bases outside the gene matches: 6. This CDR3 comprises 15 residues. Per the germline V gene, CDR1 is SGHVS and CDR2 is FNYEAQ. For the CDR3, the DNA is TGTGCCAGCAGCCGGCGGGGACAGGGGGTTTCACCCCTCCACTTT. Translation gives CASSRRGQGVSPLHF.

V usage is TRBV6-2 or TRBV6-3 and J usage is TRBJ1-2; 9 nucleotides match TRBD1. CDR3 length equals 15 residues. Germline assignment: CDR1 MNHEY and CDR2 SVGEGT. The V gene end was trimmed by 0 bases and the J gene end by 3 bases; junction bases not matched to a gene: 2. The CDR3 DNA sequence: TGTGCCAGCAGTTACTCGACAGGGGGATACTATGGCTACACCTTC. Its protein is CASSYSTGGYYGYTF.

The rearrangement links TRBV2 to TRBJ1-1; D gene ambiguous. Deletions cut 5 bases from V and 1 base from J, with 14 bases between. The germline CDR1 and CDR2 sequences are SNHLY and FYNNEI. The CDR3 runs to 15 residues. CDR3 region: CASSLHHPANTEAFF. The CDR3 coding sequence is TGTGCCAGCAGTCTCCACCATCCAGCGAACACTGAAGCTTTCTTT.

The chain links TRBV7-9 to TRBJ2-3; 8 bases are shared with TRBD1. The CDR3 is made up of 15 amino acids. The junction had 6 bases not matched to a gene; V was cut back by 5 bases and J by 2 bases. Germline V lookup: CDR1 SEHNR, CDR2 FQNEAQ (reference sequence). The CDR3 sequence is CASSLGTGFTDTQYF. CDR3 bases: TGTGCCAGCAGCCTAGGGACAGGCTTCACAGATACGCAGTATTTT.

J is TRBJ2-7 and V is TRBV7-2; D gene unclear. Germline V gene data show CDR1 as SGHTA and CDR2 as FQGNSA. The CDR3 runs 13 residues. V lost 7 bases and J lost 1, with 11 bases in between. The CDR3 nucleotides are TGTGCCAGCACCGAGGACGGGTCCTACGAGCAGTACTTC. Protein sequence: CASTEDGSYEQYF.

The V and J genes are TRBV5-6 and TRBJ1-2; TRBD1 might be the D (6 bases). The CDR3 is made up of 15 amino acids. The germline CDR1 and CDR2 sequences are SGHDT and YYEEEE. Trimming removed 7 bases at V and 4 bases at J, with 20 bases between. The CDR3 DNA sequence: TGTGCCAGCGGCCGGACAGTCCTCCTAGGCTATGGCTACACCTTC. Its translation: CASGRTVLLGYGYTF.

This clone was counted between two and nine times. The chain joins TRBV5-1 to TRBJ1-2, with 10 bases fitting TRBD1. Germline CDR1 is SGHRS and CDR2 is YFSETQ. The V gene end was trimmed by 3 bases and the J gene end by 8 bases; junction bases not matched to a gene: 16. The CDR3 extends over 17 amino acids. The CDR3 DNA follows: TGCGCCAGCAGCTCTACTCCGGGACAGGGGTCTCAGTCGGGCTACACCTTC. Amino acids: CASSSTPGQGSQSGYTF.

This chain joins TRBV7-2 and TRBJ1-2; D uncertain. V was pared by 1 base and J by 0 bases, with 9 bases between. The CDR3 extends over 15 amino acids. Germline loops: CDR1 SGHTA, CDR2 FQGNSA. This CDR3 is CASSLDKRPNYGYTF. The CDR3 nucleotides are TGTGCCAGCAGCTTAGACAAGCGTCCTAACTATGGCTACACCTTC.

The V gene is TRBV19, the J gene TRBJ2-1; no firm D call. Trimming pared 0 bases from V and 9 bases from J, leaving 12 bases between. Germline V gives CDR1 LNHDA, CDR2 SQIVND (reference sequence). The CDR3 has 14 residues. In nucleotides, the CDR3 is TGTGCCAGTAGTATAGAAGGCTCCCGCAGTGAGCAGTTCTTC. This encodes CASSIEGSRSEQFF.

Written as DNA, the CDR3 is TGTGCCACGTTTCGGGGAGGTGGAAACACCATATATTTT. This encodes CATFRGGGNTIYF. The chain employs TRBV10-3 and TRBJ1-3; D remains unclear. This CDR3 is built from 13 residues. CDR1 and CDR2 from the germline V gene are ENHRY and SYGVKD. The V end lost 10 bases, the J end lost 3 bases, and 13 bases lay between the germline ends.